Listed below are T cell receptor beta chains from one sample, sequenced in a study of follicular helper T cells after annual influenza vaccination. The data were produced by immunoSEQ multiplex PCR, yet TCRdb's version contains in-frame clones alone and is incomplete. The table shows approximately 13,000 clones, with 65% to 85% occurring only once. The source material was CXCR5- memory CD4+ T cells sorted from blood, sampled on the day of influenza vaccination. The source is an adult who received the influenza vaccine. CDR3s include the opening cysteine and the closing phenylalanine or tryptophan. The order of the fields is D gene, clone size, J gene, V gene, CDR3 protein, CDR3 DNA. A D gene is named only where the DNA matches it firmly. Expanded clones get a size class; other rows say once, few or many, or leave the size out.

>NA|NA|TRBJ1-2|TRBV7-2
CASSLSRGANYGYTF
TGTGCCAGCAGCTTGAGTAGGGGAGCTAACTATGGCTACACCTTC
>NA|NA|TRBJ2-3|TRBV6-5
CASGTQGPSTDTQYF
TGTGCCAGCGGAACACAGGGACCTAGCACAGATACGCAGTATTTT
>NA|NA|TRBJ2-1|TRBV18
CASSVRIEVNEQFF
TGTGCCAGCTCCGTTCGGATCGAGGTCAATGAGCAGTTCTTC
>NA|NA|TRBJ2-2|TRBV1
CTSSQDVLAGGTGELFF
TGCACCAGCAGCCAAGATGTACTAGCGGGGGGGACCGGGGAGCTGTTTTTT
>TRBD2|NA|TRBJ2-5|TRBV7-2
CASSLIEATSGYQETQYF
TGTGCCAGCAGCTTAATTGAAGCGACTAGCGGGTACCAAGAGACCCAGTACTTC
>NA|NA|TRBJ2-1|TRBV30
CAYRPRGRNEQFF
TGTGCCTACCGCCCGCGGGGGCGCAATGAGCAGTTCTTC
>NA|NA|TRBJ1-4|TRBV18
CASSPPGEKLFF
TGTGCCAGCTCCCCCCCGGGCGAAAAACTGTTTTTT
>NA|NA|TRBJ2-5|TRBV18
CASSLNSRETQYF
TGTGCCAGCTCGCTAAATAGCAGGGAGACCCAGTACTTC
>NA|once|TRBJ2-6|TRBV30
CAWSSTRTVGSGANVLTF
TGTGCCTGGAGTTCCACCCGTACTGTCGGGTCCGGGGCCAACGTCCTGACTTTC
>NA|NA|TRBJ2-3|TRBV5-1
CASSPTPGDTQYF
TGCGCCAGCAGCCCTACACCCGGGGATACGCAGTATTTT
>TRBD1|NA|TRBJ1-5|TRBV9
CASSRDSNNQPQHF
TGTGCCAGCTCTCGGGACAGTAACAATCAGCCCCAGCATTTT
>TRBD2|NA|TRBJ2-3|TRBV5-1
CASSLDGGGAKDTQYF
TGCGCCAGCAGCTTGGATGGCGGGGGGGCTAAAGATACGCAGTATTTT
>NA|NA|TRBJ2-2|TRBV7-2
CASTLAGANTGELFF
TGTGCCAGCACACTGGCAGGGGCGAACACCGGGGAGCTGTTTTTT
>TRBD1|NA|TRBJ1-5|TRBV2
CASSGTVRPQHF
TGTGCCAGCAGCGGGACAGTTCGACCCCAGCATTTT
>NA|NA|TRBJ2-3|TRBV21-1
CASSIRLSRTDTQYF
TGTGCCAGCAGCATTAGATTAAGTAGGACAGATACGCAGTATTTT
>NA|NA|TRBJ1-6|TRBV4-3
CASSQDVTVNSPLHF
TGCGCCAGCAGCCAAGATGTGACAGTGAATTCACCCCTCCACTTT
>TRBD2|once|TRBJ2-1|TRBV5-4
CASSPGGAEYNEQFF
TGTGCCAGCAGCCCCGGGGGGGCGGAGTACAATGAGCAGTTCTTC
>NA|few|TRBJ2-7|TRBV5-4
CASSNRDRSYEQYF
TGTGCCAGCAGCAACCGGGACCGCTCCTACGAGCAGTACTTC
>TRBD2|once|TRBJ2-3|TRBV27
CASGPGLPTDTQYF
TGTGCCAGCGGGCCGGGACTACCCACAGATACGCAGTATTTT
>NA|NA|TRBJ1-4|TRBV29-1
CSVVGGDEKLFF
TGCAGCGTTGTTGGAGGGGATGAAAAACTGTTTTTT
>NA|NA|TRBJ1-2|TRBV29-1
CSVNPGLKGGYTF
TGCAGCGTTAATCCCGGACTGAAAGGAGGCTACACCTTC
>TRBD2|NA|TRBJ2-3|TRBV27
CASSSRFLAAKSTDTQYF
TGTGCCAGCAGTTCGCGTTTTCTAGCGGCGAAGAGCACAGATACGCAGTATTTT
>TRBD2|NA|TRBJ2-3|TRBV4-1
CASSPQPGLAISDTQYF
TGCGCCAGCAGCCCGCAGCCGGGACTAGCGATATCAGATACGCAGTATTTT
>NA|NA|TRBJ2-3|TRBV11-2
CASSLGQGPFTDTQYF
TGTGCCAGCAGCTTAGGGCAGGGGCCCTTCACAGATACGCAGTATTTT
>TRBD1|NA|TRBJ2-2|TRBV7-2
CASSLRTGGGVGIKELFF
TGTGCCAGCAGCCTTAGGACAGGGGGCGGAGTGGGTATCAAGGAGCTGTTTTTT
>NA|NA|TRBJ1-3|TRBV30
CAWSVDRTSRSFSGNTIYF
TGTGCCTGGAGTGTAGACCGGACAAGCCGTTCTTTCTCTGGAAACACCATATATTTT
>NA|NA|TRBJ2-3|TRBV29-1
CSVSGGGSTDTQYF
TGCAGCGTTTCAGGGGGAGGAAGCACAGATACGCAGTATTTT
>NA|NA|TRBJ1-2|TRBV28
CASSFQGTTGYTF
TGTGCCAGCAGTTTCCAGGGAACTACGGGCTACACCTTC
>NA|once|TRBJ2-1|TRBV19
CASSTSGTPGVGEQFF
TGTGCCAGTAGTACATCCGGGACCCCTGGGGTCGGTGAGCAGTTCTTC
>TRBD1|NA|TRBJ2-1|TRBV7-9
CASSRPTGGPNEQFF
TGTGCCAGCAGCCGACCGACAGGGGGCCCCAATGAGCAGTTCTTC
>NA|NA|TRBJ1-1|TRBV28
CASSLQTRWPEAFF
TGTGCCAGCAGCCTCCAAACTCGATGGCCTGAAGCTTTCTTT
>NA|NA|TRBJ2-3|TRBV18
CASSPRVRGTDTQYF
TGTGCCAGCTCACCTAGAGTCCGGGGCACAGATACGCAGTATTTT